This T cell receptor beta chain was recovered during a study of spatial heterogeneity in lung cancer. Study-level information: Available follow-up PBMC samples were sequenced, at a median of roughly 2 years post-resection.

Germline values: CDR1 SEHNR, CDR2 FQNEAQ (reference sequence). With V trimmed by 4 bases and J by 1 base, 6 bases remained unmatched. This CDR3 is 17 amino acids long. TCRdb analysed the 5' RACE reads with MiXCR anew, one entry per CDR3 protein. Of about 94,000 distinct CDR3 sequences detected, roughly a fifth appear once; the ten largest clones hold 21%. Time point described: blood at routine non-recurrence follow-up after resection. This clonotype was seen more than once but under ten times. The rearrangement uses TRBV7-9 and TRBJ2-3; 12 positions agree with TRBD2. This TCR came from a male donor with early-stage non-small cell lung cancer. This sample comprised PBMCs, obtained at follow-up. CDR3 in DNA: TGTGCCAGCAGCTCCCGGACTAGCGGGATCGGCACAGATACGCAGTATTTT. Protein: CASSSRTSGIGTDTQYF.